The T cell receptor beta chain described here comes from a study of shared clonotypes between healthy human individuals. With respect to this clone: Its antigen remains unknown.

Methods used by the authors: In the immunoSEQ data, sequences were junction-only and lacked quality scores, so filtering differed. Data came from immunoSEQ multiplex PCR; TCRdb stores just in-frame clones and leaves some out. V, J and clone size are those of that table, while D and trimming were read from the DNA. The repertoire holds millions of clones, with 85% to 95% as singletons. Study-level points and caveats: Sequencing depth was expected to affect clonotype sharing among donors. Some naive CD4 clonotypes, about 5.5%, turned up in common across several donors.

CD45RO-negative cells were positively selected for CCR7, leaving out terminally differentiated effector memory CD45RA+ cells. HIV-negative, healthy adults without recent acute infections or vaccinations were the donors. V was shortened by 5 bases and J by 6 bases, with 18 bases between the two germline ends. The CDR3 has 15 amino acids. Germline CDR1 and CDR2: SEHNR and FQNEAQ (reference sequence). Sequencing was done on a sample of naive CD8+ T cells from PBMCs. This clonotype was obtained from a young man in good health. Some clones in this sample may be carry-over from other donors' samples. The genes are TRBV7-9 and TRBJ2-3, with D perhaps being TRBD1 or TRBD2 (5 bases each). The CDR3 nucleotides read TGTGCCAGCAGCGAGGGTTGGGACCGAAAGGATACGCAGTATTTT. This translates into CASSEGWDRKDTQYF.